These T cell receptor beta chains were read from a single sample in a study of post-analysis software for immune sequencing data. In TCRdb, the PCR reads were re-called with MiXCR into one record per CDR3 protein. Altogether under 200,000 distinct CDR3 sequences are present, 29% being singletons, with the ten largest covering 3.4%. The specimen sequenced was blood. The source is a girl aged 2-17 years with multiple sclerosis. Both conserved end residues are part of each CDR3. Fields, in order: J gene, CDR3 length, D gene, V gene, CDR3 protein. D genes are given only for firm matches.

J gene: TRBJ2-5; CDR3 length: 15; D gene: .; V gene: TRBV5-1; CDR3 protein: CASSDPTGPEETQYF
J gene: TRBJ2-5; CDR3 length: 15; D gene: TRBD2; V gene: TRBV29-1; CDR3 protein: CSVEVLAGGVETQYF
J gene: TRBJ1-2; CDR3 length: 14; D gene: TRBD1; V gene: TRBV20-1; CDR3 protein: CSALPTGTYYGYTF
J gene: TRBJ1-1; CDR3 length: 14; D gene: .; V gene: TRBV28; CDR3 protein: CASGTHTGVTEAFF
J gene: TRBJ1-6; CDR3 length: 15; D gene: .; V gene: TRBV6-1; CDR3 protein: CASSGIQSSNSPLHF
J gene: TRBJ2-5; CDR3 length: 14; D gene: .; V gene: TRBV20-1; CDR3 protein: CSARDVRAGETQYF
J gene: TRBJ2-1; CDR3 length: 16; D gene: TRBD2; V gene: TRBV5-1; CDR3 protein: CASSLEAGGPYNEQFF
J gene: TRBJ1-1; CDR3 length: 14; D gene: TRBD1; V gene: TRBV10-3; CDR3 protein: CAIRAGTVNTEAFF
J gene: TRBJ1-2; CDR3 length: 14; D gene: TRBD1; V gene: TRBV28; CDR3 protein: CASVALQGNYGYTF
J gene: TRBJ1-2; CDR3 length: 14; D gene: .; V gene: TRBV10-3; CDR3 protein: CAISESYRVYGYTF
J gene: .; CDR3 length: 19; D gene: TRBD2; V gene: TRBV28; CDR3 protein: CASSTAIYGTSGTWDEQYF
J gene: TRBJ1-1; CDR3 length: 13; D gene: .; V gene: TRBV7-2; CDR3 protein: CASSLVGGREAFF
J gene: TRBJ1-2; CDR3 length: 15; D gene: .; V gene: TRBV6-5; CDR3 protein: CASSYSRSLNYGYTF
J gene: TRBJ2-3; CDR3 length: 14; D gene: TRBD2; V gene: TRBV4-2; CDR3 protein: CASSQREKGDTQYF
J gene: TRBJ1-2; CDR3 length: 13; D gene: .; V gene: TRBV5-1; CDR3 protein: CASSLTRGYGYTF
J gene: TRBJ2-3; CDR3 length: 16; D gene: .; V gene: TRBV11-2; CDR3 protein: CASSLDVSQGIDTQYF
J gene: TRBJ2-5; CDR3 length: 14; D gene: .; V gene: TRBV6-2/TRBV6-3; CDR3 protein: CASTRDRYQETQYF
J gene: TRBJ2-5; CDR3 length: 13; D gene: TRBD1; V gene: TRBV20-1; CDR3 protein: CSASPRGQETQYF
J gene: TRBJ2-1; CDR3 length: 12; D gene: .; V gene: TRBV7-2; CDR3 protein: CASSRSGVEQFF
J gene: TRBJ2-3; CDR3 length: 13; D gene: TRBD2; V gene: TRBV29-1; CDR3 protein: CSVVRRGADTQYF